This T cell receptor (beta chain) came from a study of blood T cell repertoires in COVID-19. In the study overall: There were acute and convalescent COVID-19 samples, and they came from the United States, Italy and Spain. The cDNA or gDNA used as material had been derived from T cells, B-cell-depleted T cells, or PBMCs.

This clone was counted only a few times. Different DNA sequences within this sample yield the same CDR3. CDR3 length: 13 residues. CDR1 is SEHNR, CDR2 FQNEAQ, per germline (reference sequence). Trimming took 3 bases from V and 4 from J; bases not matched to a gene: 1. Under the authors' procedure: It was from reference gene primer amplification that nucleated cell counts were estimated. Generated by immunoSEQ multiplex PCR, the TCRdb table keeps only in-frame clones and is missing some. V and J calls plus clone size are reproduced from that table; the DNA served to infer D and trimming. The sample consists of some 57,000 clones, roughly nine tenths of them appearing once.

This chain uses TRBV7-9 with TRBJ2-3; 7 bases fit TRBD1. The receptor comes from a man aged 55 to 69 with acute or convalescent COVID-19. The sequenced sample consisted of peripheral blood. The CDR3 region is CASSFDRADTQYF. DNA for the CDR3: TGTGCCAGCAGCTTCGACAGGGCAGATACGCAGTATTTT. Supplemented by reference TRBV7-9 and TRBJ2-3, the full variable domain reads DTGVSQNPRHKITKRGQNVTFRCDPISEHNRLYWYRQTLGQGPEFLTYFQNEAQLEKSRLLSDRFSAERPKGSFSTLEIQRTEQGDSAMYLCASSFDRADTQYFGPGTRLTVL.